Below are 26 T cell receptor beta chains sequenced from a single sample in a study of T cell changes during pregnancy in multiple sclerosis. Libraries were prepared by immunoSEQ multiplex PCR; TCRdb keeps only in-frame clonotypes and omits some of them. Seen here are about 67,000 clones, roughly 90% observed once, and the top ten hold over 1.3%. The material sequenced was peripheral blood, taken in the second trimester of pregnancy. These receptors all come from a female donor with multiple sclerosis, enrolled in a pregnancy study.

The V and J genes are TRBV18 and TRBJ2-2, with D possibly being TRBD1 (6 bases). V lost 3 bases and J 6 bases, leaving 8 bases between the germline ends. The CDR3 has 13 residues. Germline V gene lookup returns CDR1 KGHSH and CDR2 LQKENI. The CDR3, as DNA: TGTGCCAGCTCACCCACAGGGCCCGGGGAGCTGTTTTTT. Amino acids: CASSPTGPGELFF.

In this sample, this clone turned up once. V and J are TRBV10-1 and TRBJ1-3; 7 positions agree with TRBD1. Germline CDR1 WNHNN, CDR2 SYGVQD (reference sequence). The CDR3 covers 14 residues. After removal of 9 bases from V and 2 bases from J, the junction contained 7 bases not matched to a gene. DNA of the CDR3: TGCGCCAGAGACACTAGGGGGCCTGGAAACACCATATATTTT. It is translated as CARDTRGPGNTIYF.

V gene TRBV4-3 combines with J gene TRBJ2-5, with 8 positions matching TRBD2. CDR3 length: 16 amino acids. Germline CDR1 is LGHNA and CDR2 is YSLEER. The trim removed 0 bases at V and 4 bases at J, leaving 7 bases unmatched. This chain's CDR3 is CASSQDVAGRRETQYF. The DNA of the CDR3 is TGCGCCAGCAGCCAAGATGTAGCGGGGAGGCGAGAGACCCAGTACTTC.

The chain uses TRBV18 and TRBJ2-2, with D possibly being TRBD2 (5 bases). Germline V gene data show CDR1 as KGHSH and CDR2 as LQKENI. The V gene lost 3 bases and the J gene lost 3 bases, with 17 bases spanning the gap. This CDR3 region has 17 residues. DNA for the CDR3: TGTGCCAGCTCACCCCGCCCGGGAAGTAAAGACACCGGGGAGCTGTTTTTT. It codes for CASSPRPGSKDTGELFF.

This chain links TRBV11-1 with TRBJ1-2; unclear D gene. Germline CDR1 reads SGHAT; CDR2 reads FQDESV (reference sequence). Trimming left V 2 bases short and J 7 bases short, with 17 bases between. The CDR3 extends over 15 amino acids. In nucleotides, the CDR3 is TGTGCCAGCAGCTTAATGGCAGACTTTGCTAGTGGCTACACCTTC. It codes for CASSLMADFASGYTF.

The chain combines TRBV13 with TRBJ1-2, with 7 bases fitting TRBD1. This CDR3 is 14 amino acids long. The germline V gene encodes CDR1 PRHDT and CDR2 FYEKMQ (reference sequence). Losses at the gene ends were 5 bases for V and 9 bases for J; bases not matched to a gene: 12. The CDR3 sequence: CASSPRTGSMSYTF. DNA of the CDR3: TGTGCCAGCAGCCCTCGGACAGGTAGCATGAGCTACACCTTC.

The chain links TRBV5-1 to TRBJ2-2; weak D call: TRBD2 (6 bases). With 1 base removed from V and 1 base from J, the gap between germline ends came to 11 bases. Germline CDR1 reads SGHRS; CDR2 reads YFSETQ. The length of the CDR3 is 16 residues. CDR3 protein: CASSLTGTLNTGELFF. DNA of the CDR3: TGCGCCAGCAGCTTGACCGGGACTCTGAACACCGGGGAGCTGTTTTTT.

The chain couples TRBV7-8 to TRBJ2-3; TRBD2 agrees at 10 bases. The CDR3 is 18 residues long. Germline CDR1 and CDR2: SGHVS and FQNEAQ. With V trimmed by 1 base and J by 5 bases, 12 bases remained unmatched. As DNA, the CDR3 is TGTGCCAGCAGCTTAGACCGCCGCCGGTCTAGCGGGGGAGATACGCAGTATTTT. It codes for CASSLDRRRSSGGDTQYF.

The genes are TRBV19 and TRBJ1-3, with D maybe TRBD1 (6 bases). Germline loops: CDR1 LNHDA, CDR2 SQIVND (reference sequence). V shed 2 bases and J shed 1 base, with 15 bases lying between them. CDR3 length: 17 residues. CDR3 residues: CASSISGQTFSGNTIYF. DNA of the CDR3: TGTGCCAGTAGTATATCCGGACAGACATTTTCTGGAAACACCATATATTTT.

The CDR3 loop is CASSGDSLSSYEQYF. CDR3 DNA sequence: TGTGCCAGCAGCGGGGACAGCTTGAGCTCCTACGAGCAGTACTTC. The V and J genes are TRBV5-8 and TRBJ2-7; 7 positions agree with TRBD1. J lost 0 bases, V lost 4 bases, and 7 bases had no gene match. The CDR3 loop spans 15 amino acids. The germline CDR1 and CDR2 sequences are SGHTS and YDEGEE.

The gene calls are TRBV7-6 and TRBJ1-3; perhaps TRBD1 as D (6 bases). V was clipped by 4 bases and J by 6 bases, with 10 bases between them. The germline V gene has CDR1 SGHVS and CDR2 FNYEAQ. The CDR3 has 13 amino acids. This chain's CDR3 is CASSSGAENTIYF. The CDR3 DNA sequence: TGTGCCAGCAGCTCAGGGGCAGAAAACACCATATATTTT.

The chain carries TRBV7-9 and TRBJ2-3, with D perhaps TRBD1 (6 bases). Germline V gene lookup returns CDR1 SEHNR and CDR2 FQNEAQ (reference sequence). The CDR3 covers 14 residues. V dropped 0 bases and J dropped 8 bases, with 12 bases sitting between them. CDR3 coding DNA: TGTGCCAGCAGCTTAGCGGCAGGGGAAGGTACGCAGTATTTT. Encoded protein: CASSLAAGEGTQYF. Using reference TRBV7-9 and TRBJ2-3 for the parts outside the CDR3, the full variable domain is DTGVSQNPRHKITKRGQNVTFRCDPISEHNRLYWYRQTLGQGPEFLTYFQNEAQLEKSRLLSDRFSAERPKGSFSTLEIQRTEQGDSAMYLCASSLAAGEGTQYFGPGTRLTVL.

The genes are TRBV19 and TRBJ1-2, with 8 bases identical to TRBD1. The CDR3 has 14 residues. In germline, CDR1 is LNHDA, CDR2 SQIVND (reference sequence). J gave up 6 bases and V 5 bases, and 8 bases lay outside the gene matches. Here the CDR3 DNA reads TGTGCCAGTAGTCATCGACAGGGGACAGATGGCTACACCTTC. Its translation: CASSHRQGTDGYTF.

The chain joins TRBV19 to TRBJ2-2; D gene ambiguous. The germline gives CDR1 LNHDA, CDR2 SQIVND (reference sequence). Trimming stripped 3 bases from V and 6 bases from J, with 2 bases between. The CDR3 consists of 11 residues. CDR3 nucleotides: TGTGCCAGTAGTATCGCCGGGGAGCTGTTTTTT. Translated, it gives CASSIAGELFF.

V usage is TRBV6-5 and J usage is TRBJ1-1, with 10 bases aligning to TRBD1. J was trimmed by 5 bases and V by 6 bases; bases with no gene match: 9. This CDR3 has 15 amino acids. Germline V gene lookup returns CDR1 MNHEY and CDR2 SVGAGI. CDR3 sequence: CASRRDRGAQTEAFF. Written as DNA, the CDR3 is TGTGCCAGCAGGAGGGACAGGGGAGCTCAGACTGAAGCTTTCTTT.

The gene calls are TRBV12-5 and TRBJ2-1, with 10 nucleotides matching TRBD2. Germline V gene sequence: CDR1 LGHNT, CDR2 FRNRAP. The CDR3 loop spans 18 amino acids. With V trimmed by 3 bases and J by 9 bases, 17 bases remained unmatched. The CDR3 sequence: CASGFIFSGRSKYSEQFF. Here the CDR3 DNA reads TGTGCTAGTGGTTTCATTTTTAGCGGGAGGTCAAAGTACTCTGAGCAGTTCTTC.

The CDR3, as DNA: TGTGCCAGCAGCCAAGGGACAGGGGTCGCAACTAATGAAAAACTGTTTTTT. Its protein product is CASSQGTGVATNEKLFF. This chain uses TRBV4-2 with TRBJ1-4; 9 positions agree with TRBD1. There are 17 residues in the CDR3. The ends lost 1 base at V and 0 bases at J; junction bases unmatched: 3. Germline CDR1 reads LGHNA; CDR2 reads YNFKEQ.

The gene calls are TRBV6-1 and TRBJ2-3, with D maybe TRBD2 (6 bases). Trimming removed 4 bases at V and 6 bases at J, with 17 bases between. CDR1 is MNHNS and CDR2 is SASEGT in the germline V gene. The CDR3 runs 15 residues. The CDR3 region is CASSATPGLGDTQYF. The CDR3 DNA is TGTGCCAGCAGTGCTACACCGGGACTCGGGGATACGCAGTATTTT.

V gene TRBV7-2 combines with J gene TRBJ2-1; 8 bases map to TRBD2. The V gene's germline CDR1 is SGHTA and CDR2 FQGNSA. V dropped 5 bases and J dropped 8; count of bases not matched to a gene: 8. CDR3 length: 14 amino acids. Here the CDR3 reads CASSAGLSGDEQFF. The CDR3 coding sequence is TGTGCCAGCAGCGCCGGCCTTAGCGGGGATGAGCAGTTCTTC.

The chain carries TRBV9 and TRBJ2-5; 8 bases fit TRBD1. Germline V gene lookup returns CDR1 SGDLS and CDR2 YYNGEE. V shed 1 base, J shed 5 bases, and the junction held 4 bases outside the gene matches. This CDR3 is built from 14 residues. CDR3 residues: CASSVQGAGETQYF. In DNA form, the CDR3 reads TGTGCCAGCAGCGTACAGGGGGCCGGGGAGACCCAGTACTTC.

This chain joins TRBV21-1 and TRBJ2-7; the DNA was not compared with TRBD2, the D call given in the table. TRBV21-1 counts as a pseudogene. CDR3 length equals 19 residues. The CDR3 coding sequence is TGTGCCAGCAGCCAAGTAAGGGGACTAGCGGCCTCTGTCTCCTACGAGCAGTACTTC. Protein sequence: CASSQVRGLAASVSYEQYF.

The chain employs TRBV4-1 and TRBJ1-2; 9 bases map to TRBD1. Trimming took 4 bases from V and 2 from J; bases not matched to a gene: 5. The CDR3 length is 15 residues. Germline V gene data show CDR1 as MGHRA and CDR2 as YSYEKL. CDR3 loop: CASSPGTGKNYGYTF. CDR3 bases: TGCGCCAGCAGCCCCGGGACAGGGAAAAACTATGGCTACACCTTC.

This sequence joins TRBV30 and TRBJ1-1; the D gene is possibly TRBD1 (6 bases). Germline V gene data show CDR1 as GTSNPN and CDR2 as SVGIG (reference sequence). The V end was cut by 0 bases, the J end by 7 bases, with 9 bases between. This CDR3 comprises 12 residues. The CDR3 region is CAWSVQGNEAFF. In DNA form, the CDR3 reads TGTGCCTGGAGTGTGCAGGGGAATGAAGCTTTCTTT.

The chain joins TRBV7-9 to TRBJ2-7; a possible D gene is TRBD2 (6 bases). V was trimmed by 5 bases and J by 6 bases, leaving 14 bases between them. The length of the CDR3 is 13 residues. The germline V gene encodes CDR1 SEHNR and CDR2 FQNEAQ (reference sequence). CDR3 loop: CASSRGKGGEQYF. The DNA of the CDR3 is TGTGCCAGCAGCCGAGGCAAGGGAGGCGAGCAGTACTTC.

The rearrangement joins TRBV6-5 to TRBJ2-2; D is unresolved. V was clipped by 2 bases and J by 1 base, with 5 bases between them. There are 14 residues in the CDR3. CDR1 and CDR2 from the germline V gene are MNHEY and SVGAGI. The CDR3 region is CASSYLLNTGELFF. The CDR3 bases are TGTGCCAGCAGTTACCTGTTGAACACCGGGGAGCTGTTTTTT.

CDR3 in amino acids: CASSETTNYGYTF. CDR3 in DNA: TGTGCCAGCAGCGAGACAACTAACTATGGCTACACCTTC. The chain uses TRBV6-1 and TRBJ1-2, with D uncertain. Germline V gene lookup returns CDR1 MNHNS and CDR2 SASEGT. V was shortened by 6 bases and J by 0 bases, with 8 bases between the two germline ends. This CDR3 region has 13 residues.